The next 3 T cell receptor beta chains were all read from a single sample in a study of beta chain features in type 1 diabetes. Study findings and constraints: Moderate yet significant TCRB CDR3 shortening was seen in Type 1 diabetes patients in all four CD4+ subsets.

As every portion of the isolated RNA was reverse transcribed, the sequencing read expressed TCRB transcripts. The data were produced by immunoSEQ multiplex PCR, yet TCRdb's version contains in-frame clones alone and is incomplete. The data show under 850,000 clones, with roughly 13% seen just once and 0.022% held by the top ten. Their antigen targets remain unknown. Material: naive CD4+ T cells from blood. These TCRs come from a man aged 18-30 years with type 1 diabetes.

The rearrangement joins TRBV30 to TRBJ1-4; no reliable D call. V was clipped by 5 bases and J by 7 bases, with 14 bases between them. Germline-derived CDR1 and CDR2 are GTSNPN and SVGIG (reference sequence). There are 13 residues in the CDR3. The CDR3 nucleotides are TGTGCCTGGGCTCCGGGATCGGGTGAAAAACTGTTTTTT. Translation gives CAWAPGSGEKLFF.

The chain links TRBV9 to TRBJ1-3, with D perhaps TRBD1 (6 bases). V lost 3 bases and J lost 2, with 12 bases in between. The germline V gene has CDR1 SGDLS and CDR2 YYNGEE. The CDR3 has 15 amino acids. The CDR3 loop reads CASSGTGTAGNTIYF. For the CDR3, the DNA is TGTGCCAGCAGCGGAACAGGGACGGCTGGAAACACCATATATTTT.

The J gene is TRBJ1-1, the V gene TRBV5-1; D may be TRBD1 (5 bases). Germline CDR1 and CDR2: SGHRS and YFSETQ. This CDR3 is built from 15 residues. Trimming stripped 4 bases from V and 6 bases from J, with 19 bases between. The CDR3 nucleotides are TGCGCCAGCAGCCCCCGGGACCCGGGGTGGGCTGAAGCTTTCTTT. This gives the protein CASSPRDPGWAEAFF. Full variable domain (remainder filled in from reference TRBV5-1 and TRBJ1-1): KAGVTQTPRYLIKTRGQQVTLSCSPISGHRSVSWYQQTPGQGLQFLFEYFSETQRNKGNFPGRFSGRQFSNSRSEMNVSTLELGDSALYLCASSPRDPGWAEAFFGQGTRLTVV.